This entry is about one T cell receptor beta chain. CDR1 and CDR2 from the germline V gene are DFQATT and SNEGSKA (reference sequence). The CDR3 contains 13 residues. V lost 3 bases and J 7 bases, leaving 12 bases between the germline ends. These data belong to a study of blood T cell repertoires in COVID-19. The table came from immunoSEQ multiplex PCR; TCRdb's copy has only in-frame clones and leaves some out. The table shows about 210,000 clones, with 89% occurring only once. The chain combines TRBV20-1 with TRBJ2-2, with a possible D match to TRBD2 (6 bases). The specimen sequenced was peripheral blood. The TCR comes from a woman between 40 and 55 years old with acute or convalescent COVID-19. CDR3 loop: CSASREVDGELFF. The CDR3 coding sequence is TGCAGTGCTAGTAGGGAGGTGGACGGGGAGCTGTTTTTT.